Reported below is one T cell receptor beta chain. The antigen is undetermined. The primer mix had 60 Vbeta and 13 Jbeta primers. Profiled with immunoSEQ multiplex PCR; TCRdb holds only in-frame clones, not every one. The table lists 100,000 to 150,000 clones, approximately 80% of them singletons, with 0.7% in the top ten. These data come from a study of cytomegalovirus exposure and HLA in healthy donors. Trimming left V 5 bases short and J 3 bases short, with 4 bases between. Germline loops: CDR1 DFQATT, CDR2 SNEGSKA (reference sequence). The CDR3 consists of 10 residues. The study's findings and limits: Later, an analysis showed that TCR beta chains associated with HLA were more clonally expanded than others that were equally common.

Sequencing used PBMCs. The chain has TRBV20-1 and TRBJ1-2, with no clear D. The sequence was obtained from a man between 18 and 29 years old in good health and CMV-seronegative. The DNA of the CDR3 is TGCAGTGCTTATGACTATGGCTACACCTTC. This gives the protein CSAYDYGYTF.